Shown below are 21 T cell receptor beta chains from a single sample sequenced in a study of T cells after yellow fever vaccination. Via MiXCR, TCRdb re-called the 5' RACE reads, giving one row per CDR3 protein. The profile shows about 340,000 distinct CDR3 sequences, approximately 12% of them singletons. This sample comprised CD4+ T cells sorted from PBMCs, obtained 15 days after the yellow fever booster vaccination. The source is a man aged 18 to 30 who received the YFV17D yellow fever vaccine.

This clonotype was counted a few times. V gene TRBV18 combines with J gene TRBJ2-3; D unresolved. CDR1 is KGHSH, CDR2 LQKENI, per germline. CDR3 length: 15 residues. Deletions cut 0 bases from V and 2 bases from J, with 9 bases between. In DNA, the CDR3 is TGTGCCAGCTCACCACCGTTATCACTCACAGATACGCAGTATTTT. Protein product: CASSPPLSLTDTQYF.

This clonotype has more than one count but fewer than ten. V and J are TRBV7-8 and TRBJ1-2; D is ambiguous. The germline V gene encodes CDR1 SGHVS and CDR2 FQNEAQ. V was shortened by 4 bases and J by 7 bases, with 19 bases between the two germline ends. The CDR3 has 15 amino acids. The CDR3 sequence: CASSSTEAGSGGYTF. DNA for the CDR3: TGTGCCAGCAGCTCCACCGAGGCGGGATCAGGTGGCTACACCTTC.

In its sample, this clonotype was seen a few times. This rearrangement joins TRBV10-3 to TRBJ2-3; tentatively, D is TRBD1 or TRBD2 (5 bases each). Germline CDR1 ENHRY, CDR2 SYGVKD. The V gene lost 4 bases and the J gene lost 3 bases, with 8 bases spanning the gap. The CDR3 sequence is 13 residues long. The CDR3 region is CAISGDGTDTQYF. The CDR3 region has the DNA TGTGCCATCAGTGGGGACGGGACAGATACGCAGTATTTT.

This clonotype was picked up a small number of times. J is TRBJ1-1 and V is TRBV5-1; D is undetermined. In germline, CDR1 is SGHRS, CDR2 YFSETQ. The length of the CDR3 is 14 residues. The V end lost 4 bases, the J end lost 1 base, and 11 bases lay between the germline ends. The CDR3 sequence: CASSTTPQNTEAFF. The CDR3 DNA reads TGCGCCAGCAGCACTACACCACAGAACACTGAAGCTTTCTTT.

The chain's CDR3 is CASSQTHNRGFSGANVLTF. CDR3 sequence (DNA): TGCGCCAGCAGCCAAACCCATAATAGGGGGTTCTCTGGGGCCAACGTCCTGACTTTC. The V and J genes are TRBV4-1 and TRBJ2-6, with a weak D call TRBD1 (6 bases). Per germline, CDR1 MGHRA and CDR2 YSYEKL. Trimming cost V 2 bases and J 0 bases, with 17 bases left between them. The CDR3 is 19 residues long.

The sample holds many counts of this clonotype. The CDR3: CATGAEAFF. As DNA, the CDR3 is TGTGCCACGGGGGCTGAAGCTTTCTTT. The gene calls are TRBV7-2 and TRBJ1-1, with D possibly matching TRBD1 (5 bases). This CDR3 has 9 residues. Trimming pared 10 bases from V and 6 bases from J, leaving 6 bases between. Germline-derived CDR1 and CDR2 are SGHTA and FQGNSA.

In this sample, this clonotype turned up a few times. V gene TRBV2 combines with J gene TRBJ1-5; unclear D gene. Trimming took off 3 bases at V and 5 bases at J, with 5 bases between the two ends. This CDR3 has 12 residues. Per the germline V gene, CDR1 is SNHLY and CDR2 is FYNNEI. This chain's CDR3 is CASSDGYQPQHF. CDR3 sequence (DNA): TGTGCCAGCAGTGACGGGTATCAGCCCCAGCATTTT.

This clonotype has a handful of counts. The chain employs TRBV4-1 and TRBJ2-7; no reliable D call. V was trimmed by 2 bases and J by 1 base, leaving 9 bases between them. CDR3 length: 14 residues. Germline V gene lookup returns CDR1 MGHRA and CDR2 YSYEKL. The chain's CDR3 is CASSQPLRSYEQYF. CDR3 bases: TGCGCCAGCAGCCAACCCCTTCGATCCTACGAGCAGTACTTC.

The chain is built from TRBV12-3 or TRBV12-4 and TRBJ1-6; the D gene is possibly TRBD1 (5 bases). The CDR3 extends over 15 amino acids. The V end was cut by 0 bases, the J end by 10 bases, with 13 bases between. CDR3 nucleotide sequence: TGTGCCAGCAGTTTAGCGGGTGGGGGTGAGTCACCCCTCCACTTT. Translation gives CASSLAGGGESPLHF.

The V call is TRBV18, the J call TRBJ2-1; no firm D call. The germline CDR1 and CDR2 sequences are KGHSH and LQKENI. The CDR3 consists of 13 residues. Trimming shortened V by 3 bases and J by 4 bases, and 7 bases separated the two germline ends. CDR3 amino acids: CASSPGSYNEQFF. The DNA for the CDR3 is TGTGCCAGCTCACCCGGGTCGTACAATGAGCAGTTCTTC.

The chain couples TRBV7-3 to TRBJ2-3, with D unresolved. The CDR3 spans 14 residues. The V gene's germline CDR1 is SGHTA and CDR2 FQGTGA. Deletions cut 3 bases from V and 7 bases from J, with 14 bases between. This CDR3 reads CASSFRPTENTQYF. The DNA of the CDR3 is TGTGCCAGCAGCTTCCGCCCGACTGAAAATACGCAGTATTTT.

The chain uses TRBV6-1 and TRBJ2-3; a weak D match, TRBD1 (6 bases). V lost 0 bases, J lost 7 bases, and 11 bases lay in between. The CDR3 consists of 14 residues. CDR1 and CDR2 from the germline V gene are MNHNS and SASEGT. The CDR3 loop reads CASSEAQGPNTQYF. The CDR3, as DNA: TGTGCCAGCAGTGAAGCCCAGGGGCCTAATACGCAGTATTTT.

V is TRBV7-9 and J is TRBJ1-1; 7 bases fit TRBD1. The CDR3 spans 13 residues. Unmatched junction bases numbered 3, after V lost 8 bases and J lost 0 bases. In germline, CDR1 is SEHNR, CDR2 FQNEAQ (reference sequence). The CDR3 protein is CASQGQMNTEAFF. As DNA, the CDR3 is TGTGCCAGCCAGGGACAGATGAACACTGAAGCTTTCTTT.

This chain connects TRBV6-5 to TRBJ2-3; 12 nucleotides line up with TRBD1. The CDR3 is 16 amino acids. V shed 1 base and J 7 bases; nucleotides not matched to a gene: 6. CDR1 MNHEY and CDR2 SVGAGI come from the germline V gene. The CDR3 DNA sequence: TGTGCCAGCAGTTACTTCGGGACAGGGGGCTCATATACGCAGTATTTT. Residues: CASSYFGTGGSYTQYF.

This clonotype was observed at least ten times. The chain employs TRBV5-1 and TRBJ2-7, with TRBD1 matching over 10 bases. Germline CDR1 SGHRS, CDR2 YFSETQ. CDR3 length equals 14 residues. Trimming cost V 4 bases and J 3 bases; bases outside gene matches: 4. The CDR3 DNA follows: TGCGCCAGCAGCCCTGGGACAGGGGTCTACGAGCAGTACGTC. Translating it yields CASSPGTGVYEQYV.

The chain couples TRBV20-1 to TRBJ2-1, with a possible D match to TRBD1 (6 bases). This CDR3 spans 15 amino acids. With 6 bases removed from V and 4 bases from J, the gap between germline ends came to 19 bases. CDR1 DFQATT and CDR2 SNEGSKA come from the germline V gene (reference sequence). The CDR3 nucleotides read TGCAGTGCCCCGGCGGACAGACCTAATTACAATGAGCAGTTCTTC. Residues: CSAPADRPNYNEQFF.

This clonotype was observed many times. The CDR3: CASTFAGTDEKLFF. CDR3 in DNA: TGTGCCAGCACTTTCGCCGGGACAGACGAAAAACTGTTTTTT. The chain joins TRBV12-3 or TRBV12-4 to TRBJ1-4, with 7 bases lining up with TRBD1. Trimming at V came to 7 bases and at J to 8 bases, leaving 10 bases not matched to a gene. CDR3 length equals 14 residues.

V usage is TRBV24-1 and J usage is TRBJ2-1; 9 bases align to TRBD1. The CDR3 loop spans 14 amino acids. The V segment lost 9 bases and the J segment 6 bases; nucleotides outside the gene matches: 8. Germline CDR1 is KGHDR and CDR2 is SFDVKD. CDR3 region: CATAWTGAGNEQFF. In DNA, the CDR3 is TGTGCCACCGCCTGGACAGGGGCGGGCAATGAGCAGTTCTTC.

This clonotype was seen ten or more times. One end of the junction fails to match germline, which may point to a read error. This chain joins TRBV7-2 and TRBJ2-5, with D perhaps TRBD1 (6 bases). The CDR3 is 14 amino acids. Germline loops: CDR1 SGHTA, CDR2 FQGNSA. This chain's CDR3 is CASSLGGRGETQYF. CDR3 nucleotide sequence: TGTGCTAGCAGCTTAGGAGGCAGGGGTGAGACCCAGTACTTC.

This clonotype was counted a few times. The chain is built from TRBV28 and TRBJ1-3; D might be TRBD1 (6 bases). Looked up from germline, CDR1 is MDHEN and CDR2 is SYDVKM. The CDR3 covers 13 residues. The V and J ends lost 7 bases and 8 bases respectively, with 15 bases between them. CDR3 in DNA: TGTGCCAGCAAAGGGACACCAGTATACACCATATATTTT. Its translation: CASKGTPVYTIYF.

The chain employs TRBV7-9 and TRBJ1-2, with unresolved D. The CDR3 covers 16 residues. Germline lookup yields CDR1 SEHNR and CDR2 FQNEAQ (reference sequence). The V end was cut by 2 bases, the J end by 4 bases, with 17 bases between. CDR3 sequence (DNA): TGTGCCAGCAGCTTACGGGCAGATCGAAACTCCTATGGCTACACCTTC. Residues: CASSLRADRNSYGYTF.